This T cell receptor beta chain appears in the sequencing data of a study of blood T cell repertoires in COVID-19. Study as a whole: Specimens from acute and convalescent COVID-19 originated in the United States, Italy and Spain.

Clones were read by immunoSEQ multiplex PCR, and TCRdb kept only the in-frame ones, dropping some. The sample holds 150,000 to 200,000 clones, about 89% seen once. This clone was seen a handful of times. Per germline, CDR1 SGHNT and CDR2 YYREEE (reference sequence). The CDR3 has 16 amino acids. V gave up 4 bases and J gave up 1 base, with 14 bases separating them. This receptor was obtained from a man aged 70 or older with acute or convalescent COVID-19. The sample consisted of peripheral blood. The chain recombines TRBV5-4 with TRBJ2-2; possible D gene TRBD1, 6 bases. In DNA, the CDR3 is TGTGCCAGCAGCCACAGGGCGACTGGGAACACCGGGGAGCTGTTTTTT. This encodes CASSHRATGNTGELFF.